This TCR beta chain appears in the sequencing data of a study of neurological immune-mediated disorders. General study points: HTLV-1-associated myelopathy had the most TCR clonal expansion, and multiple sclerosis had the least, less than healthy controls.

A 10-nucleotide random UMI tagged transcripts in template-switch 5'RACE cDNA synthesis. Over 160 million TCR-beta sequences from 15-18 subjects were obtained in each sequencing run. Each CDR3 protein gets one entry after TCRdb re-called the 5' RACE reads with MiXCR. This table holds about 84,000 distinct CDR3 sequences, 4.3% found once. As to time point: longitudinal time-point 3. 2 million unsorted PBMCs were stored in RNAlater at -80 °C before RNA extraction. The CDR3 covers 12 residues. The germline V and J ends were trimmed by 1 base and 6 bases, with 7 bases remaining between them. This clonotype was counted ten times or more. What it binds is unknown.

The V call is TRBV12-3 or TRBV12-4, the J call TRBJ2-7; perhaps TRBD1 as D (5 bases). This TCR was recovered from a woman aged 55-70 years with multiple sclerosis. Sequences were obtained from PBMCs. CDR3 bases: TGTGCCAGCAGTTTAGGGACACGCGAGCAGTACTTC. It yields the protein CASSLGTREQYF.